This T cell receptor beta chain originates from a study of blood T cell repertoires in COVID-19. For the study at large: The study drew acute and convalescent COVID-19 samples from the United States, Italy and Spain.

Sequencing used immunoSEQ multiplex PCR; TCRdb keeps in-frame clones, though not all of them. The sample lists some 250,000 clones, approximately 88% occurring once. The CDR3 loop spans 13 amino acids. This clone was seen a few times. Sequencing was carried out using peripheral blood. The origin of this receptor is a man in his forties or fifties with acute or convalescent COVID-19. The chain recombines TRBV21-1 with TRBJ1-2; the D call in the table, TRBD1, was not verified against the DNA. TRBV21-1 is shown as a pseudogene. The CDR3 is CASSSKRGRGYTF. DNA for the CDR3: TGTGCCAGCAGCAGTAAGAGGGGGAGAGGCTACACCTTC.